This T cell receptor (beta chain) originates from a study of Ad26.COV2.S vaccination and SARS-CoV-2 variants listed by TCRdb under 2021. Study-level background: Donors in the vaccine arm were drawn from COV1001, a multicentre, randomized, double-blind, placebo-controlled phase I-IIa trial testing Ad26.COV2.S in healthy adults. Dosing of Ad26.COV2.S was intramuscular, at either 5x10^10 or 1x10^11 viral particles, delivered as one shot or as two shots spaced 56 days apart. The specificity and breadth of SARS-CoV-2-reactive T cell receptors after Ad26.COV2.S vaccination were assessed by TCRbeta repertoire sequencing. The TCR-sequenced set comprised around 30 samples: some 19 Ad26.COV2.S vaccine recipients, 5 placebo recipients and 8 SARS-CoV-2 convalescent individuals. Trial participants were randomized into five groups of five, in which low-dose or high-dose Ad26.COV2.S was given once or twice, or placebo was given on both occasions. Blinding of investigators to trial group allocation was maintained during experiments and outcome assessment. Overall results and qualifications from the work: Comparable non-spike TCR breadth was observed between vaccine and placebo recipients, consistent with only spike being contained in the vaccine. Compared with placebo recipients, Ad26.COV2.S recipients showed higher spike-specific TCR breadth (P = 0.0014). The study was not powered for comparison of responses between vaccine doses or regimens. The authors noted that total T cell responses may have been underestimated by the TCR breadth and depth analyses. After vaccination, spike-specific CD8+ and CD4+ T cell responses were reported to show substantial breadth.

The immunoSEQ Assay was used to sequence TCRbeta CDR3 regions. After extraction, genomic DNA underwent amplification by bias-controlled multiplex PCR, followed by high-throughput sequencing. For the original study's pipeline: To quantify the absolute abundance of each unique TCRbeta CDR3 region, sequences were collapsed and filtered. Usable DNA was measured by amplifying reference genes present in all nucleated cells, and TCRbeta template counts were normalized to that usable DNA to estimate T cell fraction. Repertoire TCRs were annotated as SARS-CoV-2-specific when V gene, CDR3 amino acid sequence and J gene were exactly matched to a known reactive TCR set. The reference SARS-CoV-2 TCR set was obtained from MIRA and was filtered for enrichment in COVID-19-positive ImmuneCODE repertoires, whereby public or cross-reactive TCRs were removed. Based on the MIRA antigens, annotated TCRs were further analysed at the level of specific ORF or position within ORF. Breadth was defined as annotated unique rearrangements over total unique productive rearrangements; depth was the summed frequency of those rearrangements. Two-sided Wilcoxon rank-sum tests were applied when comparing TCR breadth between groups. TCRdb limited this immuneACCESS table to in-frame rearrangements with V and J called. A share of clones is missing; checked studies link under half to unresolved V genes, and the rest is unexplained. The V and J calls and clone size are taken from that table; D and trimming were inferred from the DNA. The sample table records 350,000 to 600,000 clones; roughly 87% of these occur just once. About 1.7% of the sample rests with the top ten.

The germline V gene provides CDR1 LGHNA and CDR2 YNFKEQ. The CDR3, cysteine through phenylalanine, is 16 amino acids long. The only DNA kept is the CDR3, 48 bases in frame from the first base. Germline trimming: 2 bases from V, 4 bases from J; junction bases outside gene matches: 7. As regards this clone: Its specific antigen is unknown. No clone much larger than this one lies a single base away; base qualities are absent.

In light of the paper, this sample's treatment or condition label describes: over 15 received Ad26.COV2.S at low or high dose, single or two shots; several received placebo; per-sample allocation not given. Repertoires of vaccine and placebo recipients were sequenced from samples collected on day 63 after the first injection. In Cohort 1b, 25 or so adults aged 18-55 years were enrolled at a single site in Boston, USA, between 29 July and 7 August 2020. Ad26.COV2.S was a replication-incompetent adenovirus type 26 vector expressing a prefusion-stabilized SARS-CoV-2 spike protein from the original Wuhan strain.

The receptor was isolated from a person aged 18-60 years who received the Ad26.COV2.S COVID-19 vaccine or a placebo. Sequences were derived from peripheral blood, sampled in a trial of Ad26.COV2.S vaccine versus placebo. The receptor chain draws on TRBV4-2 and TRBJ2-1, with 8 bases matching TRBD2. At the DNA level, the sequence is TGTGCCAGCAGCCAACCTACTAGCGGACGATACAATGAGCAGTTCTTC. Its coded protein is CASSQPTSGRYNEQFF.